The 16 T cell receptor beta chains reported below all come from one sample, sequenced in a study of blood T cells in healthy people across ages. It was with a sample-barcoded 5' primer and a J-beta primer mix that a second PCR of roughly 7 to 11 cycles was run. TCRdb reanalysed the 5' RACE reads using MiXCR and keeps one entry per CDR3 protein. The repertoire holds roughly 680,000 distinct CDR3 sequences, with under 25% as singletons. The material sequenced was blood. The receptors were gathered from a man in his 70s in good health.

The chain uses TRBV5-1 and TRBJ2-3, with TRBD2 matching over 8 bases. J lost 2 bases, V lost 3 bases, and 5 bases had no gene match. Germline V lookup: CDR1 SGHRS, CDR2 YFSETQ. This CDR3 is built from 15 residues. This chain's CDR3 is CASSWSGGYTDTQYF. Written as DNA, the CDR3 is TGCGCCAGCAGCTGGAGCGGGGGTTACACAGATACGCAGTATTTT.

This clonotype was observed a few times. The gene calls are TRBV2 and TRBJ2-4; 7 bases agree with TRBD2. This CDR3 has 14 amino acids. CDR1 SNHLY and CDR2 FYNNEI come from the germline V gene. V was pared by 8 bases and J by 3 bases, with 7 bases of the junction left unmatched. DNA for the CDR3: TGTGCCAGCTCTGGGACTATAGTCAAAAACATTCAGTACTTC. Protein product: CASSGTIVKNIQYF.

This clonotype was picked up many times. The chain combines TRBV20-1 with TRBJ2-5, with TRBD2 identical over 7 bases. Germline assignment: CDR1 DFQATT and CDR2 SNEGSKA (reference sequence). V dropped 0 bases and J dropped 5; count of bases not matched to a gene: 12. The length of the CDR3 is 16 residues. CDR3 nucleotides: TGCAGTGCTAGAGATAGTAGCGGGTTCCTAAGGGAGACCCAGTACTTC. Residues: CSARDSSGFLRETQYF.

This clonotype was counted at least ten times. The chain joins TRBV3-1 to TRBJ2-5; D uncertain. This CDR3 region has 13 residues. Looked up from germline, CDR1 is LGHDT and CDR2 is YNNKEL (reference sequence). Trimming took off 4 bases at V and 7 bases at J, with 13 bases between the two ends. DNA for the CDR3: TGTGCCAGCAGCCCGTTCAAAGCAAGGACCCAGTACTTC. Its translation: CASSPFKARTQYF.

As DNA, the CDR3 is TGTGCCAGCTCTAGGGGGACGGGGGGCACAGATACGCAGTATTTT. Protein sequence: CASSRGTGGTDTQYF. The J gene is TRBJ2-3, the V gene TRBV28, with D perhaps TRBD1 or TRBD2 (6 bases each). Trimming took 8 bases from V and 1 from J, leaving 16 bases between them. This CDR3 spans 15 amino acids. CDR1 and CDR2 (germline): MDHEN, SYDVKM.

This clonotype occurred a few times. The chain is built from TRBV7-3 and TRBJ2-7; possibly TRBD1 for D (6 bases). Deletions cut 5 bases from V and 2 bases from J, with 16 bases between. Germline CDR1 SGHTA, CDR2 FQGTGA. The CDR3 loop spans 15 amino acids. The CDR3 coding sequence is TGTGCCAGCAGCAAGGACAGACAGAGCCCCTACGAGCAGTACTTC. It specifies CASSKDRQSPYEQYF.

This clonotype was counted many times. The rearrangement links TRBV20-1 to TRBJ2-5; TRBD2 agrees at 8 bases. This CDR3 is built from 13 residues. CDR1 and CDR2 from the germline V gene are DFQATT and SNEGSKA (reference sequence). V was pared by 5 bases and J by 2 bases, with 4 bases of the junction left unmatched. CDR3 sequence (DNA): TGCAGTGCTGGCGGGAGGTTTCAAGAGACCCAGTACTTC. Amino acid sequence: CSAGGRFQETQYF.

This clonotype appeared once. This may come from a read error, since a much larger clone is one base off. This rearrangement joins TRBV6-6 to TRBJ2-7; 8 nucleotides line up with TRBD2. The CDR3 runs to 14 residues. Trimming at V came to 2 bases and at J to 3 bases, leaving 3 bases not matched to a gene. Germline V lookup: CDR1 MNHNY, CDR2 SVGAGI (reference sequence). This CDR3 is CASSYMAGGYEQYF. CDR3 DNA sequence: TGTGCCAGCAGTTACATGGCGGGAGGCTACGAGCAGTACTTC.

This clonotype was seen a handful of times. The chain uses TRBV7-2 and TRBJ1-5; D is unclear. Trimming removed 3 bases at V and 0 bases at J, with 12 bases between. CDR3 size: 16 residues. Germline-derived CDR1 and CDR2 are SGHTA and FQGNSA. CDR3 sequence reads: CASSLGNAYSNQPQHF. The DNA for the CDR3 is TGTGCCAGCAGCTTGGGAAACGCATATAGCAATCAGCCCCAGCATTTT.

This clonotype was seen only a few times. This sequence joins TRBV4-1 and TRBJ2-7; 10 bases line up with TRBD2. This CDR3 region has 17 residues. Trimming removed 3 bases from V and 2 bases from J; junction bases left unmatched: 10. Germline V CDR1 and CDR2: MGHRA, YSYEKL. The CDR3 DNA reads TGCGCCAGCAGCCATCAACTAGCGGGATTAAACACCTACGAGCAGTACTTC. Its translation: CASSHQLAGLNTYEQYF.

A remark on this clonotype: The CDR3 ends on some other residue instead of the conserved phenylalanine or tryptophan, so this is likely a read error. The chain combines TRBV13 with TRBJ1-1; no reliable D call. Deletions cut 4 bases from V and 0 bases from J, with 15 bases between. The germline gives CDR1 PRHDT, CDR2 FYEKMQ (reference sequence). The CDR3 runs 16 residues. The CDR3 DNA follows: TGTGCCAGCAGCTCCACCCCATCTGAGATGAACACTGAAGCTTTCTCT. Translation gives CASSSTPSEMNTEAFS.

The rearrangement uses TRBV18 and TRBJ1-5; no clear D. CDR1 and CDR2 (germline): KGHSH, LQKENI. This CDR3 is 14 amino acids long. Trimming pared 1 base from V and 9 bases from J, leaving 13 bases between. The CDR3 sequence: CASSPLDRKGPQHF. CDR3 sequence (DNA): TGTGCCAGCTCACCACTGGATAGGAAGGGGCCCCAGCATTTT. Filled out from reference TRBV18 and TRBJ1-5, the complete variable domain reads NAGVMQNPRHLVRRRGQEARLRCSPMKGHSHVYWYRQLPEEGLKFMVYLQKENIIDESGMPKERFSAEFPKEGPSILRIQQVVRGDSAAYFCASSPLDRKGPQHFGDGTRLSIL.

This clonotype came up a few times. The rearrangement links TRBV7-2 to TRBJ1-5; 10 bases map to TRBD1. The length of the CDR3 is 15 residues. Germline V gene sequence: CDR1 SGHTA, CDR2 FQGNSA. The V gene end was trimmed by 5 bases and the J gene end by 6 bases; junction bases not matched to a gene: 7. The CDR3 DNA follows: TGTGCCAGCAGCCGCGGGACAGGGGAGGGTCAGCCCCAGCATTTT. It translates to CASSRGTGEGQPQHF.

The V and J genes are TRBV20-1 and TRBJ2-7; TRBD1 matches at 9 bases. The V gene's germline CDR1 is DFQATT and CDR2 SNEGSKA (reference sequence). V lost 1 base and J lost 3; bases outside the gene matches: 1. This CDR3 is 13 amino acids long. The CDR3 loop is CSARVGQGYEQYF. Written as DNA, the CDR3 is TGCAGTGCTAGAGTGGGACAGGGCTACGAGCAGTACTTC.

The chain combines TRBV6-5 with TRBJ2-5; 7 positions agree with TRBD1. V dropped 6 bases and J dropped 0; count of bases not matched to a gene: 4. CDR1 is MNHEY, CDR2 SVGAGI, per germline. The CDR3 runs to 14 residues. The chain's CDR3 is CASRLDRYQETQYF. CDR3 in DNA: TGTGCCAGCAGATTGGACAGGTACCAAGAGACCCAGTACTTC.

The chain recombines TRBV25-1 with TRBJ2-5, with 11 bases aligning to TRBD2. The end of the DNA is better explained by TRBJ2-1, so the J call may be wrong. Germline assignment: CDR1 MGHDK and CDR2 SYGVNS. The CDR3 sequence is 16 residues long. CDR3 in DNA: TGTGCCAGCAGTGCCATAGCGGGAGGGCCGGGGAATGAGCAGTTCTTC. This codes for CASSAIAGGPGNEQFF.